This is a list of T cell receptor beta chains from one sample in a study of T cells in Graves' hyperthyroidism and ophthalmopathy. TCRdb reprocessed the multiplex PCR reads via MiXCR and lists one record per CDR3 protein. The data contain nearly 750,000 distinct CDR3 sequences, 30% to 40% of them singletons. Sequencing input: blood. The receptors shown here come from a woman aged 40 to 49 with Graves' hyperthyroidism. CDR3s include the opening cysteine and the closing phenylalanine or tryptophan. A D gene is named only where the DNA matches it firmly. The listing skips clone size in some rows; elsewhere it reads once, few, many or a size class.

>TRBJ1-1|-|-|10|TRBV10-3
TGTGCCACAGCGAGGTTTGAAGCTTTCTTT
CATARFEAFF
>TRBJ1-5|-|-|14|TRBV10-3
TGTGCCCTCCATGACGGTTATAGCAATCAGCCCCAGCATTTT
CALHDGYSNQPQHF
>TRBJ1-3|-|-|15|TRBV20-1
TGCAGTGCTAGACAAAGACAGGAGACTGGAAACACCATATATTTT
CSARQRQETGNTIYF
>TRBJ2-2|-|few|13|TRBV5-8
TGTGCCAGCACCCTAGCGTCGACCGGGGAGCTGTTTTTT
CASTLASTGELFF
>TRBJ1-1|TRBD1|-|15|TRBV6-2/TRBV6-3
TGTGCCATCAGTGGGACAGGGGGAGCGAACACTGAAGCTTTCTTT
CAISGTGGANTEAFF
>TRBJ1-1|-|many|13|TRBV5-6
TGTGCCAGCAGCGGCGCAATCGACACTGAAGCTTTCTTT
CASSGAIDTEAFF
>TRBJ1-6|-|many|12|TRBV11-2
TGTGCCAGCAGCTTCGGCGATTCACCCCTCCACTTT
CASSFGDSPLHF
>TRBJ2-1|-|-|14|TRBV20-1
TGCAGTGCTATTAACTCGGAGGGGGACAATGAGCAGTTCTTC
CSAINSEGDNEQFF
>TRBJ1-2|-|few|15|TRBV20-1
TGCAGTGCTAGAGTTCCGGGCCGGGACCCGTCGGGCTACACCTTC
CSARVPGRDPSGYTF
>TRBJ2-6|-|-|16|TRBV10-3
TGTGCCAGCAGCGCAATAAAGTCCTCTGGGGCCAACGTCCTGACTTTC
CASSAIKSSGANVLTF
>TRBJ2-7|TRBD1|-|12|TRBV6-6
TGTGCCAGCACCACAGGGGGCCGAGAGCAGTACTTC
CASTTGGREQYF
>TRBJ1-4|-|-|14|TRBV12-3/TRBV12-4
TGTGCCAGCAGTCCCGTTGCCGCTAATGAAAAACTGTTTTTT
CASSPVAANEKLFF
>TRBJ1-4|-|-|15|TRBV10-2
TGCGCCAGCAGTGAGTCCGGGCAAAGGAATGAAAAACTGTTTTTT
CASSESGQRNEKLFF
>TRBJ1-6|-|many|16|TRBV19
TGTGCCAGTAGTATTGGGGGGAGCTCCTATAATTCACCCCTCCACTTT
CASSIGGSSYNSPLHF
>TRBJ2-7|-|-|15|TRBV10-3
TGTGCCACCTACAGGGACATCACGTCCTCCTACGAGCAGTACTTC
CATYRDITSSYEQYF
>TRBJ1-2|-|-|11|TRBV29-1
TGCAGCGTTGCGGGGGTTGGTGGCTACACCTTC
CSVAGVGGYTF
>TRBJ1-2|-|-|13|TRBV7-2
TGTGCCAGCAGCTGGGGGGCAGACAAAGGTCGCACCTTC
CASSWGADKGRTF
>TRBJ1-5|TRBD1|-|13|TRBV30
TGTGCCTGGGGGACAGGGGGCAGGGAGCCCCAGCATTTT
CAWGTGGREPQHF
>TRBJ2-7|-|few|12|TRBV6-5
TGTGCCAGCAGTTACTCGACGGGGGAGCAGTACTTC
CASSYSTGEQYF
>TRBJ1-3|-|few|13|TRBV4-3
TGCGCCAGCAGCCAAGGGGGGGGAAACACCATATATTTT
CASSQGGGNTIYF
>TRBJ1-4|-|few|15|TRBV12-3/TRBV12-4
TGTGCCAGCAGACAAGACCAGGTGAATAATGAAAAACTGTTTTTT
CASRQDQVNNEKLFF
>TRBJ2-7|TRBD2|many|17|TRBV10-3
TGTGCCATCAGTGGGGGCCGACTAGCGGAGACTACCTACGAGCAGTACTTC
CAISGGRLAETTYEQYF
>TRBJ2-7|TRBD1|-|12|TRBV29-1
TGCAGCGCGACGCAGGGGGCAGAAGAGCAGTACTTC
CSATQGAEEQYF
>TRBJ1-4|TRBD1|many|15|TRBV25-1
TGTGCCAGCACGACAGGGGGCCAGTCTAATGAAAAACTGTTTTTT
CASTTGGQSNEKLFF
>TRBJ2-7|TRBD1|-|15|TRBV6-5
TGTGCCAGCAGTGCATCGGGACAGGGGTCCTACGAGCAGTACTTC
CASSASGQGSYEQYF
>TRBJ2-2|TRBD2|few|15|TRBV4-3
TGCGCCAGCAGCTTTCGTCCCGGGACTAGCGGGGAGCTGTTTTTT
CASSFRPGTSGELFF
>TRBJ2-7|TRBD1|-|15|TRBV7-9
TGTGCCAGCAGGAGCGGACAGGGACAAACCTACGAGCAGTACTTC
CASRSGQGQTYEQYF
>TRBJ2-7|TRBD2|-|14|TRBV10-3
TGTGCCGGTCTAGCGGGGGCCGCCTCCTACGAGCAGTACTTC
CAGLAGAASYEQYF
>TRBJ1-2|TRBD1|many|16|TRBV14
TGTGCCAGCAGCCGCTCCATGGACAGGGAATACTATGGCTACACCTTC
CASSRSMDREYYGYTF
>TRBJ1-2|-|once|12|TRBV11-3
TGTGCCAGCACTGAAGGTATTTATGGCTACACCTTC
CASTEGIYGYTF
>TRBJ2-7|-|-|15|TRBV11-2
TGTGCGGATTCCGCTCTCCGGGACTCGGCCTACGAGCAGTACTTC
CADSALRDSAYEQYF
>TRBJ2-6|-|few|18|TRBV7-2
TGTGCCAGCAGCTTAAATTCAGCGGTGATCTCTGGGGCCAACGTCCTGACTTTC
CASSLNSAVISGANVLTF
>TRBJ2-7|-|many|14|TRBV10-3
TGTGCCATCGGTCATGACAGGTTCCCCTACGAGCAGTACTTC
CAIGHDRFPYEQYF
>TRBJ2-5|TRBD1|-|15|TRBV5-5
TGCGCCAGCAGCTTGGCGCGGACAGGGCTTCAGACCCAGTACTTC
CASSLARTGLQTQYF
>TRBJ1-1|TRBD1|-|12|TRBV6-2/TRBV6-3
TGTGCCACGGGACAGGGGGCGACTGAAGCTTTCTTT
CATGQGATEAFF
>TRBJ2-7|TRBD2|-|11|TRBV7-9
TGTGCCAGCAGCTTATCTAGCGGGGGGTACTTC
CASSLSSGGYF
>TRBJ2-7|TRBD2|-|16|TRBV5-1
TGCGCCAGCAGCACTGGGACTAGCGGGGTCTCCTACGAGCAGTACTTC
CASSTGTSGVSYEQYF
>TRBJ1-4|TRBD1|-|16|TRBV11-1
TGTGCCAGCAGCCCCGGGGACAGGCCCCGATTGGAAAAACTGTTTTTT
CASSPGDRPRLEKLFF
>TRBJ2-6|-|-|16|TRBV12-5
TGTGCTAGTGGTGAGGGACAACGCTCTGGGGCCGACGTCCTGACTTTC
CASGEGQRSGADVLTF
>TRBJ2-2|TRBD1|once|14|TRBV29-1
TGCAGCCCGCAAGGACAGGGGAACACCGGGGAGCTGTTTTTT
CSPQGQGNTGELFF
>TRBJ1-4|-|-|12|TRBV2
TGTGCCAGCAGTGGAGAGACAGGAAAACTGTTTTTT
CASSGETGKLFF
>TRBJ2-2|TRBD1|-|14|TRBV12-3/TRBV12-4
TGTGCCAGCTTAGGACAGGGAGGCGCCGGGGAGCTGTTTTTT
CASLGQGGAGELFF
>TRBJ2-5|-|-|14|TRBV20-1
TGCAGTGCCCATCGACTATCGGGGAAAGAGACCCAGTACTTC
CSAHRLSGKETQYF
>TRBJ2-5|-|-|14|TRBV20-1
TGCAGTGCCAAAAAAGGGGGCGCGGGGGAGACCCAGTACTTC
CSAKKGGAGETQYF
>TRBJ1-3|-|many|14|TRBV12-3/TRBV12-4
TGTGCCAGCAGTGCCGCAGGGTCCGGGGGCACCATATATTTT
CASSAAGSGGTIYF
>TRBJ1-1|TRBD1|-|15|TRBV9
TGTGCCAGCAGCCAGGGACAGATGGGGAACACTGAAGCTTTCTTT
CASSQGQMGNTEAFF
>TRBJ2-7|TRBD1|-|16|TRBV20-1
TGCAGTGCCGCCGGGACAGGGGCGCTGAATTACTACAAGCAGTACTTC
CSAAGTGALNYYKQYF
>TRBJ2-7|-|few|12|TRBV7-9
TGTGCCAGCAGCACCTATTCGGACGAGCAGTACTTC
CASSTYSDEQYF
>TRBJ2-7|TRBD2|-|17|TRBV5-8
TGTGCCAGCAGCGACGGACTAGCGGGAGGTCCCGCCTACGAGCAGTACTTC
CASSDGLAGGPAYEQYF
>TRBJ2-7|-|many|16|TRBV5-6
TGTGCCAGCAGCTGGGGGGTAGGGCGGGGCACCTACGAGCAGTACTTC
CASSWGVGRGTYEQYF
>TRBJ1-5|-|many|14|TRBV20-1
TGCAGTGCTGCCGCGGGGTCTAGCAATCAGCCCCAGCATTTT
CSAAAGSSNQPQHF
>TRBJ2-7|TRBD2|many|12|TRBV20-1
TGCAGTGCTTTAGCGGGAACCTACGAGCAGTACTTC
CSALAGTYEQYF
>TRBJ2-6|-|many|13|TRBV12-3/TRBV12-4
TGTGCCAGCAGCCATACAGGGGCCAACGTCCTGACTTTC
CASSHTGANVLTF
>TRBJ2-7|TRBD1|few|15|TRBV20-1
TGCAGTGCCGTAGCTAGGGGGCAAAACTCCTACGAGCAGTACTTC
CSAVARGQNSYEQYF
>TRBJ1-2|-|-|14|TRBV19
TGTGCCAGTACCCCCATGGTGGGAAACTATGGCTACACCTTC
CASTPMVGNYGYTF